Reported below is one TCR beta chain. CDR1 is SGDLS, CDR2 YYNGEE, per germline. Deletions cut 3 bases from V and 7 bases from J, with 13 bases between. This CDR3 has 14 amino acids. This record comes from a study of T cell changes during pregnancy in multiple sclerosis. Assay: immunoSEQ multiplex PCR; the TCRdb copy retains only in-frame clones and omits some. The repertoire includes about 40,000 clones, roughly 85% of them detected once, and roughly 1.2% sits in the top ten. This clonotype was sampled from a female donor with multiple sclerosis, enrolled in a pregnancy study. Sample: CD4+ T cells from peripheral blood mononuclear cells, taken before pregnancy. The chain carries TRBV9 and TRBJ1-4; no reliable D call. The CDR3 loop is CASSDHTTGEKLFF. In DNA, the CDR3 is TGTGCCAGCAGCGACCATACGACGGGTGAAAAACTGTTTTTT.